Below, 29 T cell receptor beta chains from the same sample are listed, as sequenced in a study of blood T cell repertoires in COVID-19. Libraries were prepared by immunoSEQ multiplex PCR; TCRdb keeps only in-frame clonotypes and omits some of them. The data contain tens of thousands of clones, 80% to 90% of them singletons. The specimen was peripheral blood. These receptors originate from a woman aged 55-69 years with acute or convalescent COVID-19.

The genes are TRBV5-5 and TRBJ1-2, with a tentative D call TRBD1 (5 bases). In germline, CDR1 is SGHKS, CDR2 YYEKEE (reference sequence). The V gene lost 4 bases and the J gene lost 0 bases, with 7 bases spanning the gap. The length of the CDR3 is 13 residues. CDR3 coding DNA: TGTGCCAGCAGCCTGACAGCTAACTATGGCTACACCTTC. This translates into CASSLTANYGYTF. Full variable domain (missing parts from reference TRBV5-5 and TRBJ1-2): DAGVTQSPTHLIKTRGQQVTLRCSPISGHKSVSWYQQVLGQGPQFIFQYYEKEERGRGNFPDRFSARQFPNYSSELNVNALLLGDSALYLCASSLTANYGYTFGSGTRLTVV.

The CDR3, as DNA: TGCGCCAGCAGCCAAGGTCCTGTCACAGGGCCTTCACCCCTCCACTTT. Protein sequence: CASSQGPVTGPSPLHF. The chain employs TRBV4-1 and TRBJ1-6; D possibly corresponds to TRBD1 (6 bases). The germline V gene has CDR1 MGHRA and CDR2 YSYEKL. Trimming removed 1 base from V and 9 bases from J, with 16 bases in between. The CDR3 is 16 residues long.

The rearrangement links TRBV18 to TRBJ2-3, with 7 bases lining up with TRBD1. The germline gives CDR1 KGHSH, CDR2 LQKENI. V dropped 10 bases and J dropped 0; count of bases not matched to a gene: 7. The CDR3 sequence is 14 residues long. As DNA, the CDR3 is TGTGCCACTTCCCGGGGACAGAGCACAGATACGCAGTATTTT. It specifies CATSRGQSTDTQYF.

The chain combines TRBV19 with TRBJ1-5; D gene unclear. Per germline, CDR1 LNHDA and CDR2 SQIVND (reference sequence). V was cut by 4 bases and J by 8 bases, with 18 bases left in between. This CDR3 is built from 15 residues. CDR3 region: CASSTRGFGNEPQHF. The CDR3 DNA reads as TGTGCCAGTAGTACCCGCGGGTTCGGAAATGAGCCCCAGCATTTT. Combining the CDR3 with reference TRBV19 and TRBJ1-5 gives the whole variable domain DGGITQSPKYLFRKEGQNVTLSCEQNLNHDAMYWYRQDPGQGLRLIYYSQIVNDFQKGDIAEGYSVSREKKESFPLTVTSAQKNPTAFYLCASSTRGFGNEPQHFGDGTRLSIL.

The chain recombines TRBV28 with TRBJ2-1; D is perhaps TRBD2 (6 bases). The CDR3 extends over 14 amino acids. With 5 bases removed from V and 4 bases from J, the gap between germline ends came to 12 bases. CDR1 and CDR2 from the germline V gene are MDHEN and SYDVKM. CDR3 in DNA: TGTGCCAGCAGTAAAAGCGGGCGTTACAATGAGCAGTTCTTC. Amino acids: CASSKSGRYNEQFF.

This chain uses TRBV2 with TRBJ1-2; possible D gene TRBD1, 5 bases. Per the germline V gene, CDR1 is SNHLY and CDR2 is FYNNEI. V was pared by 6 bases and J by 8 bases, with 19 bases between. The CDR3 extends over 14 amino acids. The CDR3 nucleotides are TGTGCCAGCAGCGCGGGGGGTTGGGTGAGCGGCTACACCTTC. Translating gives CASSAGGWVSGYTF.

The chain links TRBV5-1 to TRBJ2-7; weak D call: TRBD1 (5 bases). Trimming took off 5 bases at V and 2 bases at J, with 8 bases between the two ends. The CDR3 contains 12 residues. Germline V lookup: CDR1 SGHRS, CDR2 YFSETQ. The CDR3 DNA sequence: TGCGCCAGCAGGACAGACACCTACGAGCAGTACTTC. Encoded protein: CASRTDTYEQYF.

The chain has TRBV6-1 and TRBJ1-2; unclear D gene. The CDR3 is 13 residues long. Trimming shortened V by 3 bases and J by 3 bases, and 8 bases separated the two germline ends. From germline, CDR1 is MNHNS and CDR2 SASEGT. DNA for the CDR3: TGTGCCAGCAGTGACCTGGCTTACTATGGCTACACCTTC. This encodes CASSDLAYYGYTF.

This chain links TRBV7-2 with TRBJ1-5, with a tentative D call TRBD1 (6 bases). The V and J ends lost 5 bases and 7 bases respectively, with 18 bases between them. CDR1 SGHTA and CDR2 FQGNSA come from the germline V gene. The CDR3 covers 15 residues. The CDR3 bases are TGTGCCAGCAGCCCCCAAACGGGGGGCGGACAGCCCCAGCATTTT. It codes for CASSPQTGGGQPQHF.

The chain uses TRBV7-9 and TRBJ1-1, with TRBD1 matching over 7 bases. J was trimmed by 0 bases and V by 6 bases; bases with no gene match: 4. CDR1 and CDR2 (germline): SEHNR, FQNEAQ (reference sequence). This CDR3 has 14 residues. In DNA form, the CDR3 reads TGTGCCAGCAGTGGGGGGACAGTGAACACTGAAGCTTTCTTT. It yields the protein CASSGGTVNTEAFF.

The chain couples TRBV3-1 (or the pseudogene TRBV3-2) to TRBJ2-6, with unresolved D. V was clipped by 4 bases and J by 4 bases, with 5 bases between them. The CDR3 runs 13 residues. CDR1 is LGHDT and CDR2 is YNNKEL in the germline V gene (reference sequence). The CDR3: CASSLAGANVLTF. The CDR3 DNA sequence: TGTGCCAGCAGCCTAGCCGGGGCCAACGTCCTGACTTTC.

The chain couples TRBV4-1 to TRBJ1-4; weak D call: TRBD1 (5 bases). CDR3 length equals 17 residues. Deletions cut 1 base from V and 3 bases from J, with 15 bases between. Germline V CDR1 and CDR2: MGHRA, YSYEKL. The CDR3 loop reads CASSQVGGAGANEKLFF. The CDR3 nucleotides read TGCGCCAGCAGCCAAGTCGGAGGGGCCGGGGCTAATGAAAAACTGTTTTTT.

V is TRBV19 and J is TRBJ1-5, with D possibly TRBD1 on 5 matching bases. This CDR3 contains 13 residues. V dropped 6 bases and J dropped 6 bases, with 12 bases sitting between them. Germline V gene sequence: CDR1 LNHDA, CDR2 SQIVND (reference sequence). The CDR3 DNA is TGTGCCAGTAGACCGGACATACTTCAGCCCCAGCATTTT. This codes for CASRPDILQPQHF.

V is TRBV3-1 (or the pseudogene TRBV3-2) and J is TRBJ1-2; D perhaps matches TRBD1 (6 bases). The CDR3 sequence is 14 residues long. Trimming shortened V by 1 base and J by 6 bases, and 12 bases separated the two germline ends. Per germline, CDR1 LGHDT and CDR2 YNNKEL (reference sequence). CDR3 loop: CASSQAETGHGYTF. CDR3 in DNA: TGTGCCAGCAGCCAAGCTGAGACAGGCCATGGCTACACCTTC.

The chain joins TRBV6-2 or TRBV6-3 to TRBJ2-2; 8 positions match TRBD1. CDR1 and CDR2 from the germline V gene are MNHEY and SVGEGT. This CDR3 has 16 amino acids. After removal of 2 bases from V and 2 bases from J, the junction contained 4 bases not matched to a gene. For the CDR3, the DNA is TGTGCCAGCAGTTACCGCGGACAGGGTAACACCGGGGAGCTGTTTTTT. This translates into CASSYRGQGNTGELFF.

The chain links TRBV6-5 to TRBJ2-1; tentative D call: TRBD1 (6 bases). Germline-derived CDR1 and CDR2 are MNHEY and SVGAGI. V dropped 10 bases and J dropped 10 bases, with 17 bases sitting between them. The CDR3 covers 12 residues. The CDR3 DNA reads TGTGCCATCATAGGACAGTTAGCCGAGCAGTTCTTC. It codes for CAIIGQLAEQFF.

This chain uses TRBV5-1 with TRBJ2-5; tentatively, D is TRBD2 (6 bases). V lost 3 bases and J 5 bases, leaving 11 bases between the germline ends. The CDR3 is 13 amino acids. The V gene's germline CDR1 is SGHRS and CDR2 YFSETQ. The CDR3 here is CASSYPSGETQYF. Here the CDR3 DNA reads TGCGCCAGCAGCTACCCGAGCGGGGAGACCCAGTACTTC.

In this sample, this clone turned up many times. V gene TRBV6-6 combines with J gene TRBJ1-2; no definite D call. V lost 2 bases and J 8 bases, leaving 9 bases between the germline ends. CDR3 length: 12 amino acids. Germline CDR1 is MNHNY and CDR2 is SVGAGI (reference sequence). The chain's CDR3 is CASSYIYSGYTF. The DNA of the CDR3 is TGTGCCAGCAGTTACATCTACAGCGGCTACACCTTC.

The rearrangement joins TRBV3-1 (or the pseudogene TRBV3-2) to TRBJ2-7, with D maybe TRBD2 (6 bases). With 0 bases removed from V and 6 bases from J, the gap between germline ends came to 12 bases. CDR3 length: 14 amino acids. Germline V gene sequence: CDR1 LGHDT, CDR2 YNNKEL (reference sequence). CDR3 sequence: CASSQDPTRGEQYF. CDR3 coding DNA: TGTGCCAGCAGCCAAGACCCAACGCGGGGCGAGCAGTACTTC.

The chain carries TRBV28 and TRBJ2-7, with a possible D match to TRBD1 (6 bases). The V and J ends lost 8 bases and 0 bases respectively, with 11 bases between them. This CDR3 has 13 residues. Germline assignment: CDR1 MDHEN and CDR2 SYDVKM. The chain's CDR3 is CASDGQFSYEQYF. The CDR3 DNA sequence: TGTGCCAGCGACGGACAGTTCTCCTACGAGCAGTACTTC.

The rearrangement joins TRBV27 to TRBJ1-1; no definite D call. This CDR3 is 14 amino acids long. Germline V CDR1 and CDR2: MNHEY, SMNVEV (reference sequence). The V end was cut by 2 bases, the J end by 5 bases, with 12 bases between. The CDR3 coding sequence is TGTGCCAGCAGTTTAAACGAACTAGGGACTGAAGCTTTCTTT. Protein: CASSLNELGTEAFF.

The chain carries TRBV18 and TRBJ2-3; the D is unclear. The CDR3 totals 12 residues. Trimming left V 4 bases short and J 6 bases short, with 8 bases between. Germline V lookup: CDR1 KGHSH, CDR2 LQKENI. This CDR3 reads CASSLRRDTQYF. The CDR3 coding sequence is TGTGCCAGCTCACTTCGGCGGGATACGCAGTATTTT.

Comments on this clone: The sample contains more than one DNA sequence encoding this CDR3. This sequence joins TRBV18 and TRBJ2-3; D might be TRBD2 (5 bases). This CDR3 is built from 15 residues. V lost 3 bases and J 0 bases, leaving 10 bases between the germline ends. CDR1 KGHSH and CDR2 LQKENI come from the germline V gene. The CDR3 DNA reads TGTGCCAGCTCACCTGCGACGGGAAGCACAGATACGCAGTATTTT. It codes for CASSPATGSTDTQYF.

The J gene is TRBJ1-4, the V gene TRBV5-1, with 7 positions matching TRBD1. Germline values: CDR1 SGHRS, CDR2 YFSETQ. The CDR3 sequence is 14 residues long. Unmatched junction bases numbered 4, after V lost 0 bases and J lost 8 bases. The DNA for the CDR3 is TGCGCCAGCAGCTTGGAACTGACAGGGGAAAAACTGTTTTTT. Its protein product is CASSLELTGEKLFF.

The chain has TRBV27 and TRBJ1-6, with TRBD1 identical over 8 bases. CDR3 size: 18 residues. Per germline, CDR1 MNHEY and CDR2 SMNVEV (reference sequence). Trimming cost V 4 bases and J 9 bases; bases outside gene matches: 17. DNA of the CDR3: TGTGCCAGCAGTTACCAGGGGGCAGGTTTTACTCAGACTTCACCCCTCCACTTT. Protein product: CASSYQGAGFTQTSPLHF.

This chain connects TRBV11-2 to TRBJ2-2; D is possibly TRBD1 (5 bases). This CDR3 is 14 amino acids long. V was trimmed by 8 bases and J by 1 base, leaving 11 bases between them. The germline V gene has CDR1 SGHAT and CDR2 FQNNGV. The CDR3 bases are TGTGCCAGCGGGCGACAGCAGAACACCGGGGAGCTGTTTTTT. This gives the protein CASGRQQNTGELFF. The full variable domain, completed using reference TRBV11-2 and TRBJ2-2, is EAGVAQSPRYKIIEKRQSVAFWCNPISGHATLYWYQQILGQGPKLLIQFQNNGVVDDSQLPKDRFSAERLKGVDSTLKIQPAKLEDSAVYLCASGRQQNTGELFFGEGSRLTVL.

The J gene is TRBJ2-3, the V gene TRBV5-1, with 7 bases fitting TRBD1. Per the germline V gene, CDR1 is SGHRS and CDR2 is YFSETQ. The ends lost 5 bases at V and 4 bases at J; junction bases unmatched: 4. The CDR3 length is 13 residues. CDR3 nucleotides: TGCGCCAGCAGAGGGCAGGGGGCAGATACGCAGTATTTT. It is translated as CASRGQGADTQYF.

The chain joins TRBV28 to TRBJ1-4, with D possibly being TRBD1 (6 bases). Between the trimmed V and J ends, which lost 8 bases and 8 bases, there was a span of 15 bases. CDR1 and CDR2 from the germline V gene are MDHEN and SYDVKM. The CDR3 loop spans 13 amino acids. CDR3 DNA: TGTGCCAGCGGGGGTGGGGGCGGCGAAAAACTGTTTTTT. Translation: CASGGGGGEKLFF.

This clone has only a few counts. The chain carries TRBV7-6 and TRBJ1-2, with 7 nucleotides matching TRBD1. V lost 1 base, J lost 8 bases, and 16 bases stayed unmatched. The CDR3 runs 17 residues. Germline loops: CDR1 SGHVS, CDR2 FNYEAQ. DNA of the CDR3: TGTGCCAGCAGCTTAGGACTGCTTAGGGGGCGGATAGGAGGCTACACCTTC. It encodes CASSLGLLRGRIGGYTF.